The T cell receptor beta chain under discussion was sequenced for a study of CD8 T cells in Susac syndrome. As to this clonotype: Its specificity is unknown.

Sequencing of TCR beta drew on CD8+ and CD4+ T cells from blood. The CDR3 covers 17 residues. With 0 bases removed from V and 0 bases from J, the gap between germline ends came to 13 bases. The germline V gene encodes CDR1 LGHDT and CDR2 YNNKEL (reference sequence). RNA in amounts of roughly 0.5 to 1 ug was reverse transcribed with random hexamers. The method of amplification for TCR beta CDR3 was immunoSEQ multiplex PCR, covering 54 Vbeta and 13 Jbeta. TCRdb passed the immunoSEQ multiplex PCR reads through MiXCR, listing each CDR3 protein once. The table lists more than 100,000 distinct CDR3 sequences, roughly 95% of them singletons. Points from the study as a whole: The authors acknowledged that the study's TCR sequencing and HLA analysis involved relatively few individuals.

The V and J genes are TRBV3-1 and TRBJ2-3; unclear D gene. The receptor's source is a human donor in good health. The specimen sequenced was CD4+ T cells from PBMCs. CDR3 nucleotide sequence: TGTGCCAGCAGCCAAGAAACCCCCACCGTTAGCACAGATACGCAGTATTTT. This translates into CASSQETPTVSTDTQYF.